Included here is one T cell receptor (beta chain) sequence, with context. Method: immunoSEQ multiplex PCR; TCRdb's copy keeps in-frame clones and lacks some. The data show 90,000 to 130,000 clones, with 85% to 90% seen just once and roughly 3.5% held by the top ten. The sample originates from a study of control samples from healthy donors and cancer patients. V trimming: 5 bases; J trimming: 2 bases; junction bases outside the gene matches: 4. CDR3 size: 16 residues. Germline-derived CDR1 and CDR2 are SGHVS and FNYEAQ. This TCR derives from a woman aged 55-70 years with lung cancer. The sequenced material came from PBMCs. This sequence joins TRBV7-6 and TRBJ2-3, with 13 positions matching TRBD2. The CDR3 DNA is TGTGCCAGCAGCACCGGACTAGCGGGAGCCACAGATACGCAGTATTTT. Encoded protein: CASSTGLAGATDTQYF.